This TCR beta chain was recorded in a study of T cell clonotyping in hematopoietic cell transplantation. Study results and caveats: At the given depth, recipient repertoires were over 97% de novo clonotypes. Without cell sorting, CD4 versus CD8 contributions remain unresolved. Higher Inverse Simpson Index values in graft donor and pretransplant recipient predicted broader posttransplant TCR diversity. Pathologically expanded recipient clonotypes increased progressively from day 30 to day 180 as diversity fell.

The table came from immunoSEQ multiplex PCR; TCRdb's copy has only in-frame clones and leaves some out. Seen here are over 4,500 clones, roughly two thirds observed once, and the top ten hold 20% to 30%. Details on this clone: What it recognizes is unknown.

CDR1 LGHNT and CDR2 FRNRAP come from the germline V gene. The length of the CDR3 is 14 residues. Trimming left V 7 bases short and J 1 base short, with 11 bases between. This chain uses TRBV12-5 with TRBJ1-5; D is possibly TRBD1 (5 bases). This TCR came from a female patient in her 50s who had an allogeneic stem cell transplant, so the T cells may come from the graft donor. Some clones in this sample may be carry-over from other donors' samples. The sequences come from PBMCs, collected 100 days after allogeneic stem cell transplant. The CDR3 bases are TGTGCTAGTGCCTATGCAGGGAGCAATCAGCCCCAGCATTTT. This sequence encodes CASAYAGSNQPQHF.